This T cell receptor beta chain was recovered during a study of blood T cell repertoires in COVID-19. Only in-frame clones appear in the TCRdb table, and some are missing; sequencing was by immunoSEQ multiplex PCR. The profile shows around 270,000 clones, 80% to 90% of them singletons. CDR3 size: 13 residues. Trimming stripped 3 bases from V and 3 bases from J, with 9 bases between. Looked up from germline, CDR1 is MNHEY and CDR2 is SMNVEV (reference sequence). The sequence was collected from a man aged 40-50 years with acute or convalescent COVID-19. The sequenced sample consisted of peripheral blood. The chain carries TRBV27 and TRBJ2-7, with D possibly TRBD2 on 6 matching bases. The CDR3 region has the DNA TGTGCCAGCAGTTTCCGGACTAACTACGAGCAGTACTTC. It yields the protein CASSFRTNYEQYF.